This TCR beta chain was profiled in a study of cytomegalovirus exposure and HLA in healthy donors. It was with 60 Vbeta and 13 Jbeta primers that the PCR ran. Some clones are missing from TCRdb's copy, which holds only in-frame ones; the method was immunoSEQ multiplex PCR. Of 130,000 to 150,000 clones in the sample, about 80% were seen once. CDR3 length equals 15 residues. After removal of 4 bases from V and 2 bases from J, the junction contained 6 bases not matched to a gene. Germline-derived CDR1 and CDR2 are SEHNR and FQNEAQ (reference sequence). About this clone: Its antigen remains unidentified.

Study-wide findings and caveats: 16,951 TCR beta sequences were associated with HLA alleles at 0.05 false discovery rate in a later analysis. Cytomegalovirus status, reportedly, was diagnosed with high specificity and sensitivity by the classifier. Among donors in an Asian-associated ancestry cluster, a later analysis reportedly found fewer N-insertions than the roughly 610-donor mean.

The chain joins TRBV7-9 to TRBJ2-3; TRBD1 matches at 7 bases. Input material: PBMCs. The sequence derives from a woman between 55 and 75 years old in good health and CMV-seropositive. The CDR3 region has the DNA TGTGCCAGCAGCTCCACAGGGGCCCTCACAGATACGCAGTATTTT. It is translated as CASSSTGALTDTQYF.